These 2 T cell receptor beta chains came from one sample sequenced in a study of T cell repertoires in cytomegalovirus infection. TCRdb re-derived calls from the reads in MiXCR, one entry per CDR3 protein. Among some 940,000 distinct CDR3 sequences listed, 30% to 40% were seen once. Their cognate antigens are unknown. Sequences were derived from cultured CD8+ T cells from PBMCs, sampled from culture after CMV antigen stimulation. Receptor source: a human donor in good health (CMV status not recorded). Some clones in this sample may be carry-over from other donors' samples.

The chain uses TRBV19 and TRBJ1-2, with D perhaps matching TRBD1 (6 bases). The length of the CDR3 is 15 residues. Trimming took off 3 bases at V and 3 bases at J, with 14 bases between the two ends. The germline V gene encodes CDR1 LNHDA and CDR2 SQIVND (reference sequence). This chain's CDR3 is CASSILPGQYYGYTF. In nucleotides, the CDR3 is TGTGCCAGTAGTATCCTTCCTGGACAGTACTATGGCTACACCTTC.

This clonotype was observed a few times. V is TRBV19 and J is TRBJ2-5; 9 nucleotides line up with TRBD2. The V and J ends lost 1 base and 4 bases, in that order; junction bases with no gene match: 7. This CDR3 is 16 amino acids long. Germline lookup yields CDR1 LNHDA and CDR2 SQIVND (reference sequence). The chain's CDR3 is CASSIGGELAGETQYF. In DNA, the CDR3 is TGTGCCAGTAGTATAGGTGGCGAACTAGCGGGAGAGACCCAGTACTTC.